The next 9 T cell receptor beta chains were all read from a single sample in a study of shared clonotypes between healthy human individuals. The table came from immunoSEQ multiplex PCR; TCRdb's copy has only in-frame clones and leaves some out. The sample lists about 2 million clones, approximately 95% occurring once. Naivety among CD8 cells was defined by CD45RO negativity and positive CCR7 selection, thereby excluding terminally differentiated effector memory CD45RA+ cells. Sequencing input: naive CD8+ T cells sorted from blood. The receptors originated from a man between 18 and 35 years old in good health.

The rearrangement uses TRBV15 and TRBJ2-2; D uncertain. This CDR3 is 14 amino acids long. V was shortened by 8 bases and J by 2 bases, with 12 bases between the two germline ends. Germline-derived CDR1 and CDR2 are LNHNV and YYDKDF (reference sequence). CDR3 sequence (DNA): TGTGCCACCGTGCCCGGTGCCAACACCGGGGAGCTGTTTTTT. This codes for CATVPGANTGELFF.

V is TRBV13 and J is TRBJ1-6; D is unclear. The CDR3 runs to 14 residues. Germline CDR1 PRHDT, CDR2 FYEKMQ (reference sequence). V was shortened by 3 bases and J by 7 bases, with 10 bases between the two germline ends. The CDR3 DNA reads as TGTGCCAGCAGCTTGATGGGAGTGAATTCACCCCTCCACTTT. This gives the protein CASSLMGVNSPLHF.

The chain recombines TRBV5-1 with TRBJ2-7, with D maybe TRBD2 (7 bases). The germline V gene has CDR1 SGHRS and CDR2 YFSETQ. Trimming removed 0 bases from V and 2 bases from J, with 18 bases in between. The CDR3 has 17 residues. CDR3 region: CASSLEGSGGSPYEQYF. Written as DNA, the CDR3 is TGCGCCAGCAGCTTGGAGGGGTCGGGGGGCAGTCCCTACGAGCAGTACTTC.

CDR3: CASSLSQAYEQYF. The CDR3 DNA follows: TGTGCCAGCAGTTTATCACAAGCTTACGAGCAGTACTTC. This chain connects TRBV27 to TRBJ2-7; D gene unclear. Trimming shortened V by 0 bases and J by 4 bases, and 7 bases separated the two germline ends. Germline lookup yields CDR1 MNHEY and CDR2 SMNVEV (reference sequence). The CDR3 runs 13 residues.

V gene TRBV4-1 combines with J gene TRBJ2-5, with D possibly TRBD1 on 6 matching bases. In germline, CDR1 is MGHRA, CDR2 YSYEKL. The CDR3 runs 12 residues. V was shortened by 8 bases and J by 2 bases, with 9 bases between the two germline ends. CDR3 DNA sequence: TGCGCCAGCCAGGGGTCACAAGAGACCCAGTACTTC. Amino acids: CASQGSQETQYF.

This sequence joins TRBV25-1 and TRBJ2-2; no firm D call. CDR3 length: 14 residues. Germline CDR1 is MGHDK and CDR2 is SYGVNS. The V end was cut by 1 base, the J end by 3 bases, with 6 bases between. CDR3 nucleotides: TGTGCCAGCAGTGAATTGGGTTACACCGGGGAGCTGTTTTTT. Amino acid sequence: CASSELGYTGELFF.

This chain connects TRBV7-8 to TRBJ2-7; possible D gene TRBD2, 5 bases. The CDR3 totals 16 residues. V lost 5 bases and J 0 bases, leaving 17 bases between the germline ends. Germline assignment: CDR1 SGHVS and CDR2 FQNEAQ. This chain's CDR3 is CASSPLGDRGSYEQYF. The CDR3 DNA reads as TGTGCCAGCAGCCCCTTAGGTGACCGGGGCTCCTACGAGCAGTACTTC.

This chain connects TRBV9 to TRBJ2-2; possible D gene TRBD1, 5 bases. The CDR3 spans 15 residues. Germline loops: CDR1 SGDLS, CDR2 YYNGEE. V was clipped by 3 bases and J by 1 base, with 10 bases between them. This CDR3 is CASSGTQGNTGELFF. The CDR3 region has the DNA TGTGCCAGCAGCGGAACCCAGGGGAACACCGGGGAGCTGTTTTTT.

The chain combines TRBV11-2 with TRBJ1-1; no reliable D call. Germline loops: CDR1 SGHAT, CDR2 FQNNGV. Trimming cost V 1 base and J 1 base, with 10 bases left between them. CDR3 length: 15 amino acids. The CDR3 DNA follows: TGTGCCAGCAGCTTAGTGCCAGGCACGAACACTGAAGCTTTCTTT. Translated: CASSLVPGTNTEAFF.